The clone carrying this T cell receptor beta chain was seen just once. The V gene's germline CDR1 is LGHDT and CDR2 YNNKEL (reference sequence). V dropped 5 bases and J dropped 2 bases, with 9 bases sitting between them. The CDR3 has 13 amino acids. This specimen comes from a study of blood T cell repertoires in COVID-19. Study at large: In each case, the material was cDNA or gDNA derived from T cells, B-cell-depleted T cells, or PBMCs.

Per the authors' pipeline: Amplification of reference gene primers provided the estimated nucleated cell counts. Using immunoSEQ multiplex PCR, the repertoire was profiled, and TCRdb retains in-frame clones only, with some absent. V and J calls and clone size are those listed in that table; D and trimming were worked out from the DNA. The sample includes around 150,000 clones, roughly 87% of them seen just once. V gene TRBV3-1 (or the pseudogene TRBV3-2) combines with J gene TRBJ2-5, with D possibly being TRBD1 (5 bases). This TCR derives from a woman aged 60-75 years with active or convalescent COVID-19. The sequencing input was peripheral blood. The CDR3, as DNA: TGTGCCAGCAGCGCCGACAGTCAAGAGACCCAGTACTTC. The encoded protein is CASSADSQETQYF.